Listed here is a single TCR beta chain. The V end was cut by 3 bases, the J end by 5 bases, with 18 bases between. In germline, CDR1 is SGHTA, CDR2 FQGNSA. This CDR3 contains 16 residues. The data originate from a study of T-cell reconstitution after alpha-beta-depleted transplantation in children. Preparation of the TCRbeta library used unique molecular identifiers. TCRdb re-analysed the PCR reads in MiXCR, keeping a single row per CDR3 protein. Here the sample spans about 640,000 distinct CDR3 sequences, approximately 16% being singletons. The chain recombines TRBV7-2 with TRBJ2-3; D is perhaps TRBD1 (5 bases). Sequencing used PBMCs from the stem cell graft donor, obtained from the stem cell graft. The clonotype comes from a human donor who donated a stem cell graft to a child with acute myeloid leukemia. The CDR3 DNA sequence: TGTGCCAGCAGCTTCTGGTTTGGCCCAGGGAAAGATACGCAGTATTTT. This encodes CASSFWFGPGKDTQYF.